The text below deals with one T cell receptor beta chain. Trimming took 2 bases from V and 10 from J; bases not matched to a gene: 3. The CDR3 has 12 residues. Germline V gives CDR1 MDHEN, CDR2 SYDVKM. The sample is drawn from a study of blood T cell repertoires in COVID-19. Study overall: COVID-19 samples collected from the United States, Italy and Spain covered acute and convalescent phases.

Using immunoSEQ multiplex PCR, the repertoire was profiled, and TCRdb retains in-frame clones only, with some absent. The data contain 200,000 to 250,000 clones, around nine tenths of them singletons. The V and J genes are TRBV28 and TRBJ1-1; 8 nucleotides match TRBD1. The sequenced material came from peripheral blood. This receptor was identified in a woman aged 55-69 years with acute or convalescent COVID-19. The CDR3: CASSLIQGVAFF. The CDR3 region has the DNA TGTGCCAGCAGTTTAATACAGGGGGTAGCTTTCTTT.